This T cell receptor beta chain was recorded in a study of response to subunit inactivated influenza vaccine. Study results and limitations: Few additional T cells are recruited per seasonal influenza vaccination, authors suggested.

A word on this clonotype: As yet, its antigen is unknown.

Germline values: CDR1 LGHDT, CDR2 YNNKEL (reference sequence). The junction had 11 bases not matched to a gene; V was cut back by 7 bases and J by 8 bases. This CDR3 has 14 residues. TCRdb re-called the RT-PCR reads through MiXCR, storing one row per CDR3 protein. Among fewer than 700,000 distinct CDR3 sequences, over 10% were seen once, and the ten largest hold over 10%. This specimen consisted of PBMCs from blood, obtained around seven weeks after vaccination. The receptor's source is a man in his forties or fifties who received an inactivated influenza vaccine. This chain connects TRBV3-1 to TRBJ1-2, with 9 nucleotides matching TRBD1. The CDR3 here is CASTSRDRVEGYTF. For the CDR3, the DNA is TGTGCCAGCACCAGCCGGGACAGGGTCGAAGGCTACACCTTC.